This T cell receptor beta chain appears in the sequencing data of a study of T cells after somatic rescue of genetic block. Assay: immunoSEQ multiplex PCR; the TCRdb copy retains only in-frame clones and omits some. The sample has some 14,000 clones; approximately 70% are singletons. The germline V gene has CDR1 SGDLS and CDR2 YYNGEE. The CDR3 is 14 amino acids. Germline trimming cut 4 bases from V and 7 bases from J; bases unmatched to any gene: 7. This clonotype was sampled from a man between 18 and 35 years old. The V gene is TRBV9, the J gene TRBJ2-2, with 7 nucleotides matching TRBD1. Sequenced input: peripheral blood mononuclear cells (PBMCs). The DNA for the CDR3 is TGTGCCAGCAGCATGACAGGGTGGGGCGGGGAGCTGTTTTTT. Translated, it gives CASSMTGWGGELFF.